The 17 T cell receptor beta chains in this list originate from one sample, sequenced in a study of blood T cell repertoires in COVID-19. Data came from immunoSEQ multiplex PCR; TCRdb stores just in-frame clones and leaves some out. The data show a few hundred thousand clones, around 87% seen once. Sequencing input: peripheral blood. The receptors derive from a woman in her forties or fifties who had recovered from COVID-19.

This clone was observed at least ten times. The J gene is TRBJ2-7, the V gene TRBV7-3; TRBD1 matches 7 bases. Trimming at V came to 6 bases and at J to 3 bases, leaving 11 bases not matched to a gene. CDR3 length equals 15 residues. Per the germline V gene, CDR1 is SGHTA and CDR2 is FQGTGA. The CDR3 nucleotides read TGTGCCAGCAGTCCGACGGCAGGGGGTTACTACGAGCAGTACTTC. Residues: CASSPTAGGYYEQYF. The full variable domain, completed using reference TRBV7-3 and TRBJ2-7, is GAGVSQTPSNKVTEKGKYVELRCDPISGHTALYWYRQSLGQGPEFLIYFQGTGAADDSGLPNDRFFAVRPEGSVSTLKIQRTERGDSAVYLCASSPTAGGYYEQYFGPGTRLTVT.

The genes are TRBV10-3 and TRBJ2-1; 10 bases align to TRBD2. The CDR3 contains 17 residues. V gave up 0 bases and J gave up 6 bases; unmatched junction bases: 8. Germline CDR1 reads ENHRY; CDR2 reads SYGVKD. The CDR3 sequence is CAISESLAGARGNEQFF. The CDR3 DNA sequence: TGTGCCATCAGTGAGTCTCTAGCGGGGGCTCGGGGCAATGAGCAGTTCTTC.

DNA for the CDR3: TGCGCCAGCAGCTGGGGACAGGGTTGGACTGGGGCCAACGTCCTGACTTTC. It encodes CASSWGQGWTGANVLTF. The V gene is TRBV5-1, the J gene TRBJ2-6; the match to TRBD1 covers 9 bases. Germline V lookup: CDR1 SGHRS, CDR2 YFSETQ. This CDR3 has 17 amino acids. With V trimmed by 3 bases and J by 2 bases, 6 bases remained unmatched.

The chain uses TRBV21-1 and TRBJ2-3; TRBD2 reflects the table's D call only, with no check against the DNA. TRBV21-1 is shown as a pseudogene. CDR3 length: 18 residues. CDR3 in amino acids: CASSKGPAGENTTDTQYF. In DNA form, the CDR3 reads TGTGCCAGCAGCAAAGGCCCAGCGGGGGAGAATACCACAGATACGCAGTATTTT.

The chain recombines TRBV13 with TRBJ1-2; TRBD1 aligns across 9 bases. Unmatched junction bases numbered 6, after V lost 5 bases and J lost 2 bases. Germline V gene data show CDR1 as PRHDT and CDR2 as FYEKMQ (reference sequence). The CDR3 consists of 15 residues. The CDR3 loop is CASSRDRGLNYGYTF. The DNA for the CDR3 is TGTGCCAGCAGCCGCGACAGGGGGTTAAACTATGGCTACACCTTC.

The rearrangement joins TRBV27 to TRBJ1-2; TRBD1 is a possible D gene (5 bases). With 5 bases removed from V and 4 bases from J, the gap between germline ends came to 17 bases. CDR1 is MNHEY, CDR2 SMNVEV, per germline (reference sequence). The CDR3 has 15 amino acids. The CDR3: CASSPRTQGGYGYTF. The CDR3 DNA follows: TGTGCCAGCAGTCCTCGTACGCAGGGCGGCTATGGCTACACCTTC.

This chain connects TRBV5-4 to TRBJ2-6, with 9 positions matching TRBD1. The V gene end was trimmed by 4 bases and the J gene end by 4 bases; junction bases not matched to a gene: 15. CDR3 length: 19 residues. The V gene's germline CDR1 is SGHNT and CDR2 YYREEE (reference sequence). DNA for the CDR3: TGTGCCAGCAGCCAACCCCCGGGACAGGGTGTGTCGGGGGCCAACGTCCTGACTTTC. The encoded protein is CASSQPPGQGVSGANVLTF.

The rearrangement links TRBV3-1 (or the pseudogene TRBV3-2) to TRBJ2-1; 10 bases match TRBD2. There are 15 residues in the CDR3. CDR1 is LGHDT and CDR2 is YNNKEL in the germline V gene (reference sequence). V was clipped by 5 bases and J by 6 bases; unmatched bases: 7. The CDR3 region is CASSLLAGRPNEQFF. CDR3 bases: TGTGCCAGCAGCTTACTAGCGGGAAGACCCAATGAGCAGTTCTTC.

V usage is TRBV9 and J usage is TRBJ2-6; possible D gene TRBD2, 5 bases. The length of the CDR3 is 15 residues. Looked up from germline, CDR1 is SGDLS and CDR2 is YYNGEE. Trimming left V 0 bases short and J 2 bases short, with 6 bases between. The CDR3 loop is CASSVAGAGANVLTF. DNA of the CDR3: TGTGCCAGCAGCGTAGCCGGGGCTGGGGCCAACGTCCTGACTTTC.

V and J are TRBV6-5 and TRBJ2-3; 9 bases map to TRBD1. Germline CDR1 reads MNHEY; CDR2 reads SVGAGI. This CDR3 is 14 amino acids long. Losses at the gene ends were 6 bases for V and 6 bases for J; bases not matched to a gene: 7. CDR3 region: CASRRTGDSDTQYF. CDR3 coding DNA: TGTGCCAGCAGACGGACAGGGGATTCGGATACGCAGTATTTT.

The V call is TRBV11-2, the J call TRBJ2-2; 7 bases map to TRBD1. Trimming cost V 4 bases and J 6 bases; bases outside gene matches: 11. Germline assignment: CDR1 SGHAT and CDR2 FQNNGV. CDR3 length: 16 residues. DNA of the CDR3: TGTGCCAGCAGCTCAACGACAGGGCACTGGTCCGGGGAGCTGTTTTTT. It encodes CASSSTTGHWSGELFF.

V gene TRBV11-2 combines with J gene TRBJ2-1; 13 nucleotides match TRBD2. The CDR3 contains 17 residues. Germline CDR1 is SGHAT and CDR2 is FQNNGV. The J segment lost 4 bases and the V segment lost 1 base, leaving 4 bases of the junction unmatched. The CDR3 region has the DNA TGTGCCAGCAGCTTAGCGACTAGCGGGGGGAGGTACAATGAGCAGTTCTTC. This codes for CASSLATSGGRYNEQFF.

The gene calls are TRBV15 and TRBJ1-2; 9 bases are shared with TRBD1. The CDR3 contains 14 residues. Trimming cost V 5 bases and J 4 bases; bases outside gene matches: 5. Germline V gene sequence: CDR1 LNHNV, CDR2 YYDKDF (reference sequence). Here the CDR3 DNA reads TGTGCCACCAGCCTCGACAGGGGGGCCTATGGCTACACCTTC. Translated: CATSLDRGAYGYTF.

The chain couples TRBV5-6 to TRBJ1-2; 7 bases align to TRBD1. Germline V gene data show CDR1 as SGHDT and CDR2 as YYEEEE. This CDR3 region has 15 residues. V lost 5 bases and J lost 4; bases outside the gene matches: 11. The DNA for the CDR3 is TGTGCCAGCAGGATAACAGGGGTAAGAAGCTATGGCTACACCTTC. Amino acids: CASRITGVRSYGYTF.

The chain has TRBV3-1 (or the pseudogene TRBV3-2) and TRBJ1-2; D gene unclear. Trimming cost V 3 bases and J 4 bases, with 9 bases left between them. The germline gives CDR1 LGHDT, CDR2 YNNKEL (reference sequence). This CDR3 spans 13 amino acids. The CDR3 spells CASSQRTSYGYTF. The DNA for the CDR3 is TGTGCCAGCAGCCAGCGAACGAGCTATGGCTACACCTTC.

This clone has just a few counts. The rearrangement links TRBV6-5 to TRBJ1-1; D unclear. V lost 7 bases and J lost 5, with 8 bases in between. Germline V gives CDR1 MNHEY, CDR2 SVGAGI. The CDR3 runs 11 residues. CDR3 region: CASTPVTEAFF. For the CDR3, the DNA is TGTGCCAGCACCCCAGTTACTGAAGCTTTCTTT.

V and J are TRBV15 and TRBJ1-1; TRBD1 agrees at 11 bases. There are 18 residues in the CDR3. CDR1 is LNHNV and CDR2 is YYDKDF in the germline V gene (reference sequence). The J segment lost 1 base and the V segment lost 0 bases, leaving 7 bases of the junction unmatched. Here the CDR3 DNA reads TGTGCCACCAGCAGAGAAGGGACAGGGGGGAGTTGGAACACTGAAGCTTTCTTT. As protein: CATSREGTGGSWNTEAFF.